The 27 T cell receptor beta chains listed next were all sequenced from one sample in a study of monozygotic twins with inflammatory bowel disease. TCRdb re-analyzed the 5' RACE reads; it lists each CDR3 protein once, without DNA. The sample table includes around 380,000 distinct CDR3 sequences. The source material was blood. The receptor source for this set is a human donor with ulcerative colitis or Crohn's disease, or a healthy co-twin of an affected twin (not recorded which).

CDR3 residues: CASSGGLALGREVQFF. The rearrangement uses TRBV7-8 and TRBJ2-1; TCRdb reports TRBD2, a call that lacks DNA to check it against. Germline CDR1 is SGHVS and CDR2 is FQNEAQ. The CDR3 is 16 amino acids.

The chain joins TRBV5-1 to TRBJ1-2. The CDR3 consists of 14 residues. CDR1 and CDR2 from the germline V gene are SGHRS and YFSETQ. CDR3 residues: CASSLKDLNYGYTF.

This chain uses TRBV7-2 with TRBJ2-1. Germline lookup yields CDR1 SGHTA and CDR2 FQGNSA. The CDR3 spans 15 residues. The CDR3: CASSLSLGILDEQFF.

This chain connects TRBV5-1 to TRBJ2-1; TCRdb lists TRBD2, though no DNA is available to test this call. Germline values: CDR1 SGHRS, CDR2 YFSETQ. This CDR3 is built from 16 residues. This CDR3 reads CASSLVSSGRLDEQFF.

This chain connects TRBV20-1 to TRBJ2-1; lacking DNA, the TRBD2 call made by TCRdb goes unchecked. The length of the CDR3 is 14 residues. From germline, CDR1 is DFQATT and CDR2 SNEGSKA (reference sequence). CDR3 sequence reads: CSASLAGTDNEQFF.

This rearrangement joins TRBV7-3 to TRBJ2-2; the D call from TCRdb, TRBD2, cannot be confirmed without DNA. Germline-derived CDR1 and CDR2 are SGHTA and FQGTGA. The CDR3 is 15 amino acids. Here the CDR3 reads CASSPFGGGTGELFF.

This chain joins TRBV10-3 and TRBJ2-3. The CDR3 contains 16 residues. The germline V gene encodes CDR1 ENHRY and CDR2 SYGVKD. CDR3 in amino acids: CAISEATSGSTDTQYF.

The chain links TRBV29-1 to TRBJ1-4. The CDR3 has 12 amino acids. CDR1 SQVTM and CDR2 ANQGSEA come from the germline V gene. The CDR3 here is CSVQDINEKLFF.

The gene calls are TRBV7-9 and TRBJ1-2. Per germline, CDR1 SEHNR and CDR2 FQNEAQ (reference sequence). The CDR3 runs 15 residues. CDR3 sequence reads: CASSPSGFSNYGYTF.

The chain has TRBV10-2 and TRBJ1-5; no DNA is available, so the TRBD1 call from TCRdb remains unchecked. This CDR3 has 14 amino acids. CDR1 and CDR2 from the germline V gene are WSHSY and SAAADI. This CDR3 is CATSTTENNQPQHF.

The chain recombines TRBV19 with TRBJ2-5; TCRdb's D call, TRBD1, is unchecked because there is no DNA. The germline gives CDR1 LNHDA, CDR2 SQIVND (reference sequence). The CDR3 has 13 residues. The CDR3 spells CASSTTGRATQYF. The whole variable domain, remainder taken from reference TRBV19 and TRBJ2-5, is DGGITQSPKYLFRKEGQNVTLSCEQNLNHDAMYWYRQDPGQGLRLIYYSQIVNDFQKGDIAEGYSVSREKKESFPLTVTSAQKNPTAFYLCASSTTGRATQYFGPGTRLLVL.

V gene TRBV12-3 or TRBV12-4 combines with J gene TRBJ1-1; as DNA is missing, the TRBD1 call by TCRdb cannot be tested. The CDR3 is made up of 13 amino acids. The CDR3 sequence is CASSDRRGTEAFF.

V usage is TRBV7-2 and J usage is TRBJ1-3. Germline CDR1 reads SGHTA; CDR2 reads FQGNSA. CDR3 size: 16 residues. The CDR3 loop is CASRLETPGSGNTIYF.

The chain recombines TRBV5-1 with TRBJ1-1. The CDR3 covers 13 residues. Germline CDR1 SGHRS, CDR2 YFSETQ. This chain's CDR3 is CASHDLYGTEAFF.

The CDR3 reads CASSLGITGGNNSPLHF. The chain employs TRBV5-5 and TRBJ1-6; TCRdb's assignment of TRBD1 cannot be checked, as there is no DNA. This CDR3 spans 17 amino acids. From germline, CDR1 is SGHKS and CDR2 YYEKEE (reference sequence).

The CDR3 here is CASSLQGSSGNTIYF. The chain is built from TRBV12-3 or TRBV12-4 and TRBJ1-3; TCRdb selects TRBD1, and the lack of DNA leaves this call unchecked. CDR3 length equals 15 residues.

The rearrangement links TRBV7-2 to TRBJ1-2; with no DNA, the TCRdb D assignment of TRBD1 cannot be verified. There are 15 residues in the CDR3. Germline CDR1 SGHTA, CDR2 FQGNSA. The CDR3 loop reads CSSSLDRWSNYGYTF.

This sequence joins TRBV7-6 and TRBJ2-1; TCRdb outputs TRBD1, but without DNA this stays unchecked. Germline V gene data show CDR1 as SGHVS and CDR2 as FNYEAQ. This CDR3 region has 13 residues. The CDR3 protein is CVSSLAGAGEQFF.

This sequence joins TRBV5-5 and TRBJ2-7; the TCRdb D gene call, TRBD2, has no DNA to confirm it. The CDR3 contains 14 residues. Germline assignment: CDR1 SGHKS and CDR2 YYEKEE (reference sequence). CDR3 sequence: CASSLSWRVYEQYF.

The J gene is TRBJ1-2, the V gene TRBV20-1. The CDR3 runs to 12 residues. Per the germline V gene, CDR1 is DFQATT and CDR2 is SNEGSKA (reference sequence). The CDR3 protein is CSARESNYGYTF.

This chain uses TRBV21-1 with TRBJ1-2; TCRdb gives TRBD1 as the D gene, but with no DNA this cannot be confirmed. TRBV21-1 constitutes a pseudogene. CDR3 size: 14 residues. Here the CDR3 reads CASSKETGEYGYTF.

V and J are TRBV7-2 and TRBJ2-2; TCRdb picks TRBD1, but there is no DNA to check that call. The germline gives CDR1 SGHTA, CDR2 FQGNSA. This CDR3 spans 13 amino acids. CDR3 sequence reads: CASSSLQGGELFF.

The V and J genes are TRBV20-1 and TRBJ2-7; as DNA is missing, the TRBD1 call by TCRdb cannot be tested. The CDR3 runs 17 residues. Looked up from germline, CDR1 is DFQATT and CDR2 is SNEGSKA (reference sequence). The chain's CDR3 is CSARGLVEDSAAYEQYF.

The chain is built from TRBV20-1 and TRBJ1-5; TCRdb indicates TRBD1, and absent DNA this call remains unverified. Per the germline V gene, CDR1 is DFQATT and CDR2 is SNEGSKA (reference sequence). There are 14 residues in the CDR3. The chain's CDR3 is CSARGGTGYQPQHF.

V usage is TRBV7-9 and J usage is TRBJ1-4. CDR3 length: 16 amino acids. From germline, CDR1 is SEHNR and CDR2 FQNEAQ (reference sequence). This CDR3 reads CASSLGAGSGNEKLFF.

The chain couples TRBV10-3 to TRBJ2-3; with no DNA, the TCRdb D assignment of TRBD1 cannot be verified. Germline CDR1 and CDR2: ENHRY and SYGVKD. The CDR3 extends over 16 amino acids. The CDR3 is CAISEPDRGSTDTQYF.

CDR3 residues: CASRPSVGPTGELFF. The chain combines TRBV6-1 with TRBJ2-2. CDR1 and CDR2 from the germline V gene are MNHNS and SASEGT. The CDR3 totals 15 residues.